The clone carrying this TCR beta chain was counted at least ten times. This entry belongs to a study of T cells in Graves' hyperthyroidism and ophthalmopathy. Germline loops: CDR1 GTSNPN, CDR2 SVGIG (reference sequence). This CDR3 contains 12 residues. The V and J ends lost 8 bases and 6 bases respectively, with 14 bases between them. TCR beta CDR3 regions were amplified from RNA. RT-PCR in the first round (using the HTBI primer set) targeted the TCR CDR3. TCRdb re-analysed the multiplex PCR reads in MiXCR, keeping a single row per CDR3 protein. Altogether 250,000 to 300,000 distinct CDR3 sequences are present, around 20% being singletons, with the ten largest covering approximately 37%.

The chain is built from TRBV30 and TRBJ2-1; TRBD2 might be the D (6 bases). The sample consisted of blood. This clonotype was obtained from a man aged 50 to 59 with Graves' ophthalmopathy. The CDR3 is CATPLAANEQFF. For the CDR3, the DNA is TGTGCCACGCCCTTAGCGGCCAATGAGCAGTTCTTC.